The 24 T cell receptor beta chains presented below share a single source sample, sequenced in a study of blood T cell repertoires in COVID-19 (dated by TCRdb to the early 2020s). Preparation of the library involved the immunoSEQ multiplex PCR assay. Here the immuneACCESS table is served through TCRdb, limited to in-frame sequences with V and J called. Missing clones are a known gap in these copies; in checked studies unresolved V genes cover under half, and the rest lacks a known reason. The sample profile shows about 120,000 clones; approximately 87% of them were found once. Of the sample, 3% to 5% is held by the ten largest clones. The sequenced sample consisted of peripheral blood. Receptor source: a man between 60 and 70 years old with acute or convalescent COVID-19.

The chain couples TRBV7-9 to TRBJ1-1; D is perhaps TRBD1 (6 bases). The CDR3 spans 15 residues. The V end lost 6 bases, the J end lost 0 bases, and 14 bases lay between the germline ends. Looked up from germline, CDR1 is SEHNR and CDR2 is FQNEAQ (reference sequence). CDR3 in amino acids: CASRSAGGLNTEAFF. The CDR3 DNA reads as TGTGCCAGCAGATCGGCGGGGGGCTTGAACACTGAAGCTTTCTTT. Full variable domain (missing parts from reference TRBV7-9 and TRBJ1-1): DTGVSQNPRHKITKRGQNVTFRCDPISEHNRLYWYRQTLGQGPEFLTYFQNEAQLEKSRLLSDRFSAERPKGSFSTLEIQRTEQGDSAMYLCASRSAGGLNTEAFFGQGTRLTVV.

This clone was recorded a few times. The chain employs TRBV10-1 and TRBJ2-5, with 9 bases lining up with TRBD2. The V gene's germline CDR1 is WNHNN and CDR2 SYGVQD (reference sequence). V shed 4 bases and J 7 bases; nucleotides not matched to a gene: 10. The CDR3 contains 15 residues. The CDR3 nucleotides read TGCGCCAGCAGTGGCGCCCAGCGGGAGGTTCGGACCCAGTACTTC. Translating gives CASSGAQREVRTQYF.

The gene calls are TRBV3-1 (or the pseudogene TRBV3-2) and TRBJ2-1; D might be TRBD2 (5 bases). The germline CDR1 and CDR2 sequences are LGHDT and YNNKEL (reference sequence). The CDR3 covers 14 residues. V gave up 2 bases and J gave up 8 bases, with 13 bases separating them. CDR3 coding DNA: TGTGCCAGCAGCCAAACGGTGGGAGTGTATGAGCAGTTCTTC. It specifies CASSQTVGVYEQFF.

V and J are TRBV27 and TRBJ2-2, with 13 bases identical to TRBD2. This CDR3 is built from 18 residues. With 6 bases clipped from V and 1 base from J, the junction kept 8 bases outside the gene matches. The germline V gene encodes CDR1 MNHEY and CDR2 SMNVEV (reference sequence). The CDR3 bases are TGTGCCAGCAGCCTTGGGACTAGCGGGATATGGAACACCGGGGAGCTGTTTTTT. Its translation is CASSLGTSGIWNTGELFF.

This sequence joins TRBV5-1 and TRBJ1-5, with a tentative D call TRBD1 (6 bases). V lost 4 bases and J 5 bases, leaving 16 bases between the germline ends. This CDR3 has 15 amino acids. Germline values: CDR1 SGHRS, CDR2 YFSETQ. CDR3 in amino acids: CASSAGDMVDQPQHF. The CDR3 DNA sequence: TGCGCCAGCAGCGCAGGGGATATGGTTGATCAGCCCCAGCATTTT.

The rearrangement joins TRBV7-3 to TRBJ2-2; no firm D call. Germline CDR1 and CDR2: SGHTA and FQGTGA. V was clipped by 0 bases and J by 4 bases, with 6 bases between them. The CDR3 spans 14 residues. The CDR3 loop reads CASSLTSSTGELFF. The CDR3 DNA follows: TGTGCCAGCAGCTTAACGAGCTCCACCGGGGAGCTGTTTTTT.

CDR3 coding DNA: TGTGCCAGCAGTTTGGAAGGGGCCTCGGAAGAAGCTTTCTTT. Translating it yields CASSLEGASEEAFF. The chain combines TRBV28 with TRBJ1-1; TRBD1 might be the D (5 bases). CDR1 and CDR2 from the germline V gene are MDHEN and SYDVKM. V dropped 3 bases and J dropped 8 bases, with 16 bases sitting between them. The CDR3 extends over 14 amino acids.

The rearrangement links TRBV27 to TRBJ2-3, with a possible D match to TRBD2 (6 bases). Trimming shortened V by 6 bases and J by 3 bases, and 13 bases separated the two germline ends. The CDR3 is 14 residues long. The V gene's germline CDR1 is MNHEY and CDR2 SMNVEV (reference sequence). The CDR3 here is CASRRDFFTDTQYF. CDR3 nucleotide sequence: TGTGCCAGCAGGCGGGACTTCTTTACAGATACGCAGTATTTT.

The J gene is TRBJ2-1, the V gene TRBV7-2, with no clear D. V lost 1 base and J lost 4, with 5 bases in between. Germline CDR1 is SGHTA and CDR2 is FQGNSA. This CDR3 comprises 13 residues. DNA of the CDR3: TGTGCCAGCAGCTTAGACACATACAATGAGCAGTTCTTC. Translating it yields CASSLDTYNEQFF.

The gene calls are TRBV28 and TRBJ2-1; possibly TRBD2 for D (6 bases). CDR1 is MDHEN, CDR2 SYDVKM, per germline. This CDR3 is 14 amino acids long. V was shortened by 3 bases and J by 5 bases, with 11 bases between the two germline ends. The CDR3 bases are TGTGCCAGCAGTTTCTGGCGGGACCACAATGAGCAGTTCTTC. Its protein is CASSFWRDHNEQFF.

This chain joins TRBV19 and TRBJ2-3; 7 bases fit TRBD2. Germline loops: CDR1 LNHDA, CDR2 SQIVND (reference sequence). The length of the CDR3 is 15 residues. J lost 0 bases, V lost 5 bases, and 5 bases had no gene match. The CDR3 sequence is CASSPGSGSTDTQYF. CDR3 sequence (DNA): TGTGCCAGTAGTCCAGGTAGCGGGAGCACAGATACGCAGTATTTT.

CDR3 DNA sequence: TGCGCCAGCAGCTTGGTGGCTAGCGGCCAAGAGACCCAGTACTTC. It is translated as CASSLVASGQETQYF. The chain combines TRBV5-1 with TRBJ2-5; 7 nucleotides match TRBD2. Looked up from germline, CDR1 is SGHRS and CDR2 is YFSETQ. This CDR3 spans 15 amino acids. V gave up 0 bases and J gave up 1 base; unmatched junction bases: 3.

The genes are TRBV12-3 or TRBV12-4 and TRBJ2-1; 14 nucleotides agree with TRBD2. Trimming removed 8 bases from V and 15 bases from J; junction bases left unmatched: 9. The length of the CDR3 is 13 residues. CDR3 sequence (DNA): TGTGCCAGCGGGACTAGCGGGAGCCGATCACCGTTCTTC. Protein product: CASGTSGSRSPFF.

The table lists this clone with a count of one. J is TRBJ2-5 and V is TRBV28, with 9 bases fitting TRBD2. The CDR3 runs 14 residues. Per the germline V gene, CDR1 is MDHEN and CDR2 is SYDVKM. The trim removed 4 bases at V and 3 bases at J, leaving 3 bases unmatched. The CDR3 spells CASSSGGREETQYF. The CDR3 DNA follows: TGTGCCAGCAGTTCGGGCGGGAGGGAAGAGACCCAGTACTTC.

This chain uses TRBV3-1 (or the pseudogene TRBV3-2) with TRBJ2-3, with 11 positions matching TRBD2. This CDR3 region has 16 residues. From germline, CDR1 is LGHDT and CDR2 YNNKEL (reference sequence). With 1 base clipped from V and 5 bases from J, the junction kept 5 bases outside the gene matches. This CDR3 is CASSQGLAGPLDTQYF. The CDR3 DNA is TGTGCCAGCAGCCAAGGACTAGCGGGACCCTTAGATACGCAGTATTTT.

CDR3 residues: CASRAAESSYEQYF. The CDR3 nucleotides read TGTGCCAGCCGCGCGGCGGAGAGCTCCTACGAGCAGTACTTC. The chain joins TRBV18 to TRBJ2-7; no clear D gene. Germline V gene lookup returns CDR1 KGHSH and CDR2 LQKENI. V gave up 8 bases and J gave up 0 bases, with 14 bases separating them. This CDR3 region has 14 residues.

CDR3 nucleotide sequence: TGTGCCACCCGTCCGGACAGGGGGTCTGGCTACACCTTC. Translated: CATRPDRGSGYTF. The V call is TRBV24-1, the J call TRBJ1-2; TRBD1 matches 10 bases. The J segment lost 7 bases and the V segment lost 9 bases, leaving 7 bases of the junction unmatched. The CDR3 length is 13 residues. Germline CDR1 reads KGHDR; CDR2 reads SFDVKD.

The CDR3 nucleotides read TGTGCCAGCACTAGCGACAATGAGCAGTTCTTC. Translation: CASTSDNEQFF. The V call is TRBV10-3, the J call TRBJ2-1; 7 nucleotides line up with TRBD2. The CDR3 runs to 11 residues. V lost 10 bases and J lost 5; bases outside the gene matches: 2. Germline V gene sequence: CDR1 ENHRY, CDR2 SYGVKD.

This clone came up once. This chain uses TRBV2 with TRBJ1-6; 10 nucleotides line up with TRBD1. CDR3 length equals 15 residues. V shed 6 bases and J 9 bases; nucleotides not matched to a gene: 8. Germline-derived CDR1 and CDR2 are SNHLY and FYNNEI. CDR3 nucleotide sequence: TGTGCCAGCAGCCCTTTCCGGGACAGGGGTTCACCCCTCCACTTT. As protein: CASSPFRDRGSPLHF.

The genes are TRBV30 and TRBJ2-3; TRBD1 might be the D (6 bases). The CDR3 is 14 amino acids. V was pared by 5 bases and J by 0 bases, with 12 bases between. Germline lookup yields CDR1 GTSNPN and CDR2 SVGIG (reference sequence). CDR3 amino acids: CAWGGLTSTDTQYF. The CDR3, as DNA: TGTGCCTGGGGGGGCTTAACTAGCACAGATACGCAGTATTTT.

The CDR3 nucleotides are TGTGCCAGCAGCTTAACGAGGCACGCTGAAGCTTTCTTT. Translation: CASSLTRHAEAFF. The chain recombines TRBV7-2 with TRBJ1-1; D remains ambiguous. Germline V CDR1 and CDR2: SGHTA, FQGNSA. The V gene lost 2 bases and the J gene lost 6 bases, with 10 bases spanning the gap. The CDR3 has 13 amino acids.

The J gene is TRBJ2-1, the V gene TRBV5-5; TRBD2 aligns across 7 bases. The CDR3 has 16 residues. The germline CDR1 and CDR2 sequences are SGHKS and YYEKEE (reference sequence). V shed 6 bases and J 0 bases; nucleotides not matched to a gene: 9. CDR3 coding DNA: TGTGCCAGCACTCCTAGGGGAGGGAGCTCCTACAATGAGCAGTTCTTC. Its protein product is CASTPRGGSSYNEQFF.

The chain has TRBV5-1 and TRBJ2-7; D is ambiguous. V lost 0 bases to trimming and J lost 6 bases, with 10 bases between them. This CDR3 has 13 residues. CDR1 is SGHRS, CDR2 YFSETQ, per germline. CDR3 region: CASSLDADLEQYF. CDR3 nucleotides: TGCGCCAGCAGCTTGGATGCAGATCTCGAGCAGTACTTC.

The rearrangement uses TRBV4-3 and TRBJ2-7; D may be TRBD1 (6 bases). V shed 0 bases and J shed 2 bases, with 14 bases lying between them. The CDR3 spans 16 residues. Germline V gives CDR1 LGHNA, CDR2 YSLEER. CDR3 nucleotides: TGCGCCAGCAGCCAAGAAAGACAGGTAGGGGCCTACGAGCAGTACTTC. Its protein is CASSQERQVGAYEQYF.